This T cell receptor beta chain appears in the sequencing data of a study of pediatric ulcerative colitis. Study results and limitations: In rectum, acute severe colitis had expanded clones and less diversity.

The rectum was sampled with one to two pinch biopsies at colonoscopy. About this clone itself: Its antigen remains unidentified.

The data were produced by immunoSEQ multiplex PCR, yet TCRdb's version contains in-frame clones alone and is incomplete. The table includes about 36,000 clones, about three quarters detected once. The sequencing input was gut tissue. This sequence was found in a boy between 5 and 17 years old with moderate ulcerative colitis.

CDR3 sequence: CASSLGPTSSYEQYF. The CDR3 region has the DNA TGCGCCAGCAGCTTGGGCCCGACCAGCTCCTACGAGCAGTACTTC. The chain is built from TRBV5-1 and TRBJ2-7, with no clear D. Germline V lookup: CDR1 SGHRS, CDR2 YFSETQ. The CDR3 length is 15 residues. The V gene lost 0 bases and the J gene lost 0 bases, with 10 bases spanning the gap.